This record concerns one TCR beta chain sequence. What it recognizes is unknown. These data belong to a study of blood T cells in healthy people across ages. Study-wide results and caveats: It was held that diversity estimates obtained from one million T cells represented underestimates.

It was with a sample-barcoded 5' primer and a J-beta primer mix that a second PCR of roughly 7 to 12 cycles was run. Each cDNA molecule was tagged by a template-switch adaptor with 12 random nucleotides. TCRdb reanalysed the 5' RACE reads using MiXCR and keeps one entry per CDR3 protein. The sample has over 500,000 distinct CDR3 sequences; 25% to 35% are singletons. The V gene lost 0 bases and the J gene lost 5 bases, with 16 bases spanning the gap. There are 16 residues in the CDR3. Germline V gene sequence: CDR1 LGHNA, CDR2 YSLEER. A further study also used this sample, focusing on T cells of mothers and their children.

The sequenced sample consisted of blood. The V gene is TRBV4-3, the J gene TRBJ2-5; D is ambiguous. This TCR was sampled from a boy aged 2 to 9 in good health. This chain's CDR3 is CASSQEYRISWETQYF. Here the CDR3 DNA reads TGCGCCAGCAGCCAAGAATATCGCATATCTTGGGAGACCCAGTACTTC.